The 4 T cell receptor beta chains below were found in one sample sequenced in a study of response to subunit inactivated influenza vaccine. From the RT-PCR reads, TCRdb called clonotypes with MiXCR, one entry per CDR3 protein. The sample holds a few hundred thousand distinct CDR3 sequences, about 15% seen once. The source material was PBMCs from blood, sampled approximately 13 days after vaccination. The receptors were sampled from a man aged 45-65 years who received an inactivated influenza vaccine.

This clonotype was counted between two and nine times. The chain has TRBV7-2 and TRBJ1-2; TRBD1 matches at 12 bases. Germline V lookup: CDR1 SGHTA, CDR2 FQGNSA. The CDR3 runs to 14 residues. V lost 4 bases, J lost 7 bases, and 4 bases stayed unmatched. The DNA for the CDR3 is TGTGCCAGCAGCTCAGGGACAGGGGGCTTTGGCTACACCTTC. This codes for CASSSGTGGFGYTF.

The chain links TRBV9 to TRBJ2-1; 9 positions agree with TRBD2. This CDR3 comprises 17 residues. After removal of 0 bases from V and 2 bases from J, the junction contained 6 bases not matched to a gene. In germline, CDR1 is SGDLS, CDR2 YYNGEE. The CDR3 DNA reads TGTGCCAGCAGCGTAGGCGGCGGGGGGGCCGCCTACAATGAGCAGTTCTTC. It specifies CASSVGGGGAAYNEQFF.

The sample holds many counts of this clonotype. The chain uses TRBV12-3 or TRBV12-4 and TRBJ2-7, with 10 bases fitting TRBD1. CDR3 size: 14 residues. Trimming took 5 bases from V and 6 from J; bases not matched to a gene: 7. CDR3 protein: CASSNRDRGGEQYF. The CDR3 coding sequence is TGTGCCAGCAGTAACCGGGACAGGGGCGGCGAGCAGTACTTC.

The V and J genes are TRBV9 and TRBJ2-2; D remains ambiguous. V lost 0 bases and J lost 5, with 11 bases in between. CDR1 is SGDLS and CDR2 is YYNGEE in the germline V gene. This CDR3 has 15 amino acids. This chain's CDR3 is CASSVDAGPTGELFF. The CDR3 region has the DNA TGTGCCAGCAGCGTAGATGCAGGTCCTACCGGGGAGCTGTTTTTT. Together with reference TRBV9 and TRBJ2-2, the CDR3 gives the full variable domain: DSGVTQTPKHLITATGQRVTLRCSPRSGDLSVYWYQQSLDQGLQFLIQYYNGEERAKGNILERFSAQQFPDLHSELNLSSLELGDSALYFCASSVDAGPTGELFFGEGSRLTVL.